This is a list of T cell receptor beta chains from one sample in a study of molecular identifiers for immune sequencing clone quantification. TCRdb used MiXCR to reprocess the PCR reads, holding one entry per CDR3 protein. The sample consists of 62,000 or so distinct CDR3 sequences, about a sixth of them appearing once. Sample: naive CD8+ T cells from blood, with Jurkat cell RNA spiked in. Receptor source: a human donor in good health. Some libraries in this study had Jurkat cell RNA spiked in. The CDR3 runs from the conserved cysteine through the conserved F or W. D genes are given only for firm matches. Clone size, where shown, is once, few, many, or a class for clones that have expanded.

J gene | V gene | clone size | D gene | CDR3 protein
TRBJ2-7 | TRBV4-2 | few | NA | CASSQDPHEQYF
TRBJ2-7 | TRBV27 | NA | NA | CASSARDGSPYEQYF
TRBJ2-7 | TRBV4-1 | many | NA | CASSPKTPDYEQYF
TRBJ2-1 | TRBV19 | many | NA | CASSIDRGYNEQFF
TRBJ2-3 | TRBV7-8 | many | NA | CASSPPPPAGRTDTQYF
TRBJ2-1 | TRBV20-1 | NA | NA | CSARDGDQYNEQFF
TRBJ2-2 | TRBV9 | many | NA | CASSLGGGTGELFF
TRBJ1-5 | TRBV19 | many | NA | CASSIGFRGNQPQHF
TRBJ2-5 | TRBV28 | many | TRBD2 | CAVHSWREGTLGTETQYF
TRBJ2-3 | TRBV7-9 | many | TRBD2 | CASRGLAGEASTDTQYF
TRBJ1-1 | TRBV21-1 | many | NA | CASSNRKSGRAFF
TRBJ2-1 | TRBV20-1 | once | TRBD2 | CGARDLGLADNEQFF
TRBJ1-5 | TRBV19 | NA | NA | CASSWGEGGQPQHF
TRBJ1-2 | TRBV7-9 | NA | TRBD1 | CASRRGTGSSDYGYTF
TRBJ2-3 | TRBV4-1 | medium-sized | NA | CASSQDLGRRATDTQYF
TRBJ2-2 | TRBV7-2 | many | NA | CASSLDFWELFF
TRBJ2-1 | TRBV4-1 | many | TRBD2 | CASSQVAGLTYNEQFF
TRBJ2-3 | TRBV6-2/TRBV6-3 | many | NA | CASSPRCTDTQYF
TRBJ2-4 | TRBV21-1 | many | NA | CASNVKFLAKNIQYF
TRBJ2-1 | TRBV18 | NA | NA | CASSPSEGKILSYNEQFF
TRBJ1-3 | TRBV7-6 | many | NA | CASSLEPSRGNTIYF
TRBJ1-3 | TRBV5-3 | NA | NA | CASSLAGNSGNTIYF
TRBJ2-3 | TRBV20-1 | many | NA | CSASSGGITDTQYF
TRBJ2-1 | TRBV7-7 | NA | NA | CASSLNLLVWEQFF
TRBJ2-5 | TRBV27 | many | TRBD1 | CASSRQGATQETQYF
TRBJ2-5 | TRBV27 | many | NA | CASSYLPGVQYF
TRBJ2-1 | TRBV12-5 | few | NA | CASGLPLTAEADYNEQFF
TRBJ2-1 | TRBV7-9 | NA | TRBD1 | CASSYGTGYDEQFF
TRBJ2-7 | TRBV7-2 | many | TRBD1 | CASSLADRGTYEQYF
TRBJ2-3 | TRBV20-1 | few | NA | CSAPPRGGTDTQYF
TRBJ2-1 | TRBV14 | NA | TRBD2 | CASSQEGGWVEFF
TRBJ2-7 | TRBV4-3 | many | TRBD1 | CASSQGTGRGDEQYF
TRBJ2-7 | TRBV5-5 | many | NA | CASSGSTYEQYF
TRBJ2-7 | TRBV19 | many | TRBD1 | CASSAGQGEAYEQYF
TRBJ2-5 | TRBV20-1 | few | NA | CSARSTEETQYF
TRBJ2-7 | TRBV11-3 | few | NA | CASSPGDVRVTYEQYF
TRBJ2-2 | TRBV29-1 | many | TRBD1 | CSVVDRGVGGELFF
TRBJ2-7 | TRBV29-1 | many | NA | CSVVTASEQYF
TRBJ2-2 | TRBV12-3/TRBV12-4 | many | TRBD1 | CASSSPGQGVIGELFF
TRBJ2-1 | TRBV6-2/TRBV6-3 | NA | NA | CASSYTGTGEQFF
TRBJ2-3 | TRBV20-1 | many | NA | CSARDLSGTDTQYF
TRBJ1-2 | TRBV30 | NA | TRBD1 | CAWGPGTALYGYTF
TRBJ1-3 | TRBV7-9 | many | NA | CASSSIEHSGNTIYF
TRBJ2-7 | TRBV7-9 | NA | TRBD2 | CASRDGTSGAYEQYF
TRBJ2-7 | TRBV4-1 | many | NA | CASSLLLGTYEQYF